The 27 T cell receptor beta chains below were found in one sample sequenced in a study of shared clonotypes between healthy human individuals. The data were produced by immunoSEQ multiplex PCR, yet TCRdb's version contains in-frame clones alone and is incomplete. The sample includes 2 million or so clones, about 94% seen only once; the top ten take around 1.1%. Naive CD8 populations comprised CD45RO-negative cells positively selected for CCR7, excluding terminally differentiated effector memory CD45RA+ cells. Sequencing was performed on naive CD8+ T cells sorted from blood. Receptor source: a young man in good health.

V usage is TRBV7-6 and J usage is TRBJ1-6; D is uncertain. Trimming took 1 base from V and 10 from J, leaving 11 bases between them. Germline V gives CDR1 SGHVS, CDR2 FNYEAQ. The CDR3 runs 14 residues. CDR3 sequence reads: CASSLGGQASPLHF. The CDR3 bases are TGTGCCAGCAGCTTAGGTGGGCAGGCATCACCCCTCCACTTT.

The rearrangement links TRBV29-1 to TRBJ2-3; D ambiguous. Trimming stripped 2 bases from V and 3 bases from J, with 6 bases between. The CDR3 spans 12 residues. The germline V gene has CDR1 SQVTM and CDR2 ANQGSEA. Here the CDR3 reads CSVELVTDTQYF. As DNA, the CDR3 is TGCAGCGTTGAACTTGTAACAGATACGCAGTATTTT.

This clone was seen once. The chain has TRBV12-5 and TRBJ2-5; tentative D call: TRBD2 (6 bases). This CDR3 is 15 amino acids long. Germline assignment: CDR1 LGHNT and CDR2 FRNRAP. Trimming took 1 base from V and 2 from J, leaving 11 bases between them. The DNA for the CDR3 is TGTGCTAGTGGTTTGGAATCTAGCGCGCAAGAGACCCAGTACTTC. It codes for CASGLESSAQETQYF.

The chain uses TRBV10-3 and TRBJ2-7, with 7 bases lining up with TRBD1. The CDR3 has 13 residues. Germline V CDR1 and CDR2: ENHRY, SYGVKD. J was trimmed by 5 bases and V by 7 bases; bases with no gene match: 8. Written as DNA, the CDR3 is TGTGCCATCAACCAGGGGGTGAACCACGAGCAGTACTTC. Translation: CAINQGVNHEQYF.

Only one count was recorded for this clone. V and J are TRBV4-1 and TRBJ2-1; 8 bases are shared with TRBD1. The J segment lost 0 bases and the V segment lost 3 bases, leaving 4 bases of the junction unmatched. Per germline, CDR1 MGHRA and CDR2 YSYEKL. The CDR3 runs 16 residues. CDR3 DNA: TGCGCCAGCAGCCACCCTGGACAGGGCTCCTACAATGAGCAGTTCTTC. It specifies CASSHPGQGSYNEQFF.

The rearrangement uses TRBV2 and TRBJ2-7; 7 bases are shared with TRBD2. V was pared by 6 bases and J by 2 bases, with 7 bases of the junction left unmatched. CDR3 length equals 14 residues. Germline values: CDR1 SNHLY, CDR2 FYNNEI. The CDR3 DNA sequence: TGTGCCAGCAGCGTGGCCGGGACTACCTACGAGCAGTACTTC. The encoded protein is CASSVAGTTYEQYF.

The CDR3 loop is CASSKGFYEQYF. The CDR3 region has the DNA TGTGCCAGCAGCAAAGGGTTCTACGAGCAGTACTTC. The chain links TRBV7-9 to TRBJ2-7; D not resolved. With 5 bases removed from V and 3 bases from J, the gap between germline ends came to 8 bases. In germline, CDR1 is SEHNR, CDR2 FQNEAQ (reference sequence). CDR3 length: 12 residues.

Turning to this clone: This sample also contains other DNA sequences that code for the same CDR3. The V call is TRBV27, the J call TRBJ2-5; either TRBD1 or TRBD2 may fit D (5 bases each). The germline gives CDR1 MNHEY, CDR2 SMNVEV (reference sequence). CDR3 size: 14 residues. V was pared by 2 bases and J by 3 bases, with 10 bases between. The CDR3 DNA is TGTGCCAGCAGTTTACGGGGCCTCGAAGAGACCCAGTACTTC. Translation gives CASSLRGLEETQYF.

This clone was counted once. This sequence joins TRBV15 and TRBJ2-1; D uncertain. The V gene's germline CDR1 is LNHNV and CDR2 YYDKDF (reference sequence). The CDR3 loop spans 13 amino acids. The germline V and J ends were trimmed by 1 base and 1 base, with 2 bases remaining between them. The CDR3 region is CATSRGSYNEQFF. CDR3 DNA: TGTGCCACCAGCAGAGGATCCTACAATGAGCAGTTCTTC.

As to this clone: Other nucleotide sequences from this sample produce the same CDR3. V usage is TRBV30 and J usage is TRBJ1-1; 9 positions agree with TRBD1. V gave up 3 bases and J gave up 11 bases; unmatched junction bases: 4. Germline V gene lookup returns CDR1 GTSNPN and CDR2 SVGIG (reference sequence). The CDR3 loop spans 11 amino acids. CDR3 region: CAWRGQGRAFF. The CDR3 DNA sequence: TGTGCCTGGAGGGGACAGGGTCGTGCTTTCTTT.

V gene TRBV25-1 combines with J gene TRBJ2-5; perhaps TRBD1 as D (6 bases). V lost 4 bases to trimming and J lost 0 bases, with 9 bases between them. The CDR3 loop spans 14 amino acids. Germline V gives CDR1 MGHDK, CDR2 SYGVNS. The CDR3 nucleotides read TGTGCCAGCAGTGGGGGGCGGCACCAAGAGACCCAGTACTTC. This encodes CASSGGRHQETQYF.

J is TRBJ2-1 and V is TRBV18, with no clear D. CDR1 and CDR2 from the germline V gene are KGHSH and LQKENI. Between the trimmed V and J ends, which lost 2 bases and 4 bases, there was a span of 12 bases. This CDR3 region has 15 residues. CDR3 in amino acids: CASSPVNPDYNEQFF. CDR3 bases: TGTGCCAGCTCACCAGTTAATCCGGATTACAATGAGCAGTTCTTC.

The rearrangement uses TRBV4-1 and TRBJ1-2; 10 positions match TRBD1. The CDR3 runs 16 residues. Germline V gene lookup returns CDR1 MGHRA and CDR2 YSYEKL. With V trimmed by 1 base and J by 4 bases, 6 bases remained unmatched. The CDR3 DNA follows: TGCGCCAGCAGCCAAGGGACAGGGGGGGGAGGCTATGGCTACACCTTC. This sequence encodes CASSQGTGGGGYGYTF.

The V call is TRBV18, the J call TRBJ2-7, with D tentatively TRBD1 (5 bases). Between the trimmed V and J ends, which lost 3 bases and 3 bases, there was a span of 12 bases. The CDR3 totals 14 residues. CDR1 and CDR2 (germline): KGHSH, LQKENI. CDR3 region: CASSPRDSGYEQYF. In nucleotides, the CDR3 is TGTGCCAGCTCACCGCGAGACAGTGGCTACGAGCAGTACTTC. The variable domain in full, completed from reference TRBV18 and TRBJ2-7, reads NAGVMQNPRHLVRRRGQEARLRCSPMKGHSHVYWYRQLPEEGLKFMVYLQKENIIDESGMPKERFSAEFPKEGPSILRIQQVVRGDSAAYFCASSPRDSGYEQYFGPGTRLTVT.

The V gene is TRBV10-2, the J gene TRBJ2-3, with 9 bases fitting TRBD2. V lost 2 bases to trimming and J lost 1 base; unmatched junction nucleotides: 13. The CDR3 loop spans 19 amino acids. Germline V gives CDR1 WSHSY, CDR2 SAAADI. CDR3 sequence reads: CASSELELLAGLGTDTQYF. CDR3 DNA: TGCGCCAGCAGTGAGCTGGAGCTTCTAGCGGGACTTGGCACAGATACGCAGTATTTT.

V usage is TRBV28 and J usage is TRBJ1-4; 12 nucleotides align to TRBD1. V gave up 7 bases and J gave up 7 bases; unmatched junction bases: 16. Germline CDR1 reads MDHEN; CDR2 reads SYDVKM. The CDR3 runs to 18 residues. CDR3 loop: CASKPPWGQGAPSEKLFF. The DNA of the CDR3 is TGTGCCAGCAAACCACCCTGGGGACAGGGGGCTCCTAGTGAAAAACTGTTTTTT.

The chain has TRBV25-1 and TRBJ2-2; D ambiguous. From germline, CDR1 is MGHDK and CDR2 SYGVNS. This CDR3 contains 14 residues. V lost 1 base, J lost 5 bases, and 8 bases lay in between. CDR3 DNA sequence: TGTGCCAGCAGTGAATTCCGTGGGACCGGGGAGCTGTTTTTT. Residues: CASSEFRGTGELFF.

This sequence joins TRBV2 and TRBJ1-2; a weak D match, TRBD1 (5 bases). In germline, CDR1 is SNHLY, CDR2 FYNNEI. The CDR3 length is 14 residues. V was pared by 2 bases and J by 9 bases, with 16 bases between. CDR3 region: CASSEPGTGPSYTF. The CDR3 DNA reads as TGTGCCAGCAGTGAACCCGGGACTGGACCCAGCTACACCTTC.

This chain connects TRBV11-2 to TRBJ2-2; 7 nucleotides agree with TRBD2. Germline CDR1 is SGHAT and CDR2 is FQNNGV. Trimming cost V 1 base and J 1 base; bases outside gene matches: 3. There are 16 residues in the CDR3. The CDR3 region has the DNA TGTGCCAGCAGCTTAGCGCCGGGGGGGAACACCGGGGAGCTGTTTTTT. Residues: CASSLAPGGNTGELFF.

V is TRBV6-5 and J is TRBJ2-2, with no clear D. The CDR3 extends over 15 amino acids. The germline V gene has CDR1 MNHEY and CDR2 SVGAGI. V lost 2 bases and J lost 0, with 7 bases in between. CDR3: CASSYDITNTGELFF. The CDR3 coding sequence is TGTGCCAGCAGTTACGACATTACGAACACCGGGGAGCTGTTTTTT.

The genes are TRBV9 and TRBJ2-7; D may be TRBD1 or TRBD2 (5 bases each). This CDR3 comprises 14 residues. The V gene lost 5 bases and the J gene lost 4 bases, with 16 bases spanning the gap. Per the germline V gene, CDR1 is SGDLS and CDR2 is YYNGEE. The CDR3 sequence: CASSETEAGYEQYF. In DNA, the CDR3 is TGTGCCAGCAGTGAGACAGAGGCGGGTTACGAGCAGTACTTC.

This clone was seen more than once but under ten times. The chain has TRBV6-5 and TRBJ2-7; 7 bases fit TRBD1. Germline-derived CDR1 and CDR2 are MNHEY and SVGAGI. CDR3 length: 13 amino acids. Losses at the gene ends were 2 bases for V and 5 bases for J; bases not matched to a gene: 3. CDR3 sequence reads: CASSYATGNEQYF. CDR3 nucleotides: TGTGCCAGCAGTTACGCGACAGGGAACGAGCAGTACTTC.

The genes are TRBV7-2 and TRBJ1-6; TRBD1 agrees at 7 bases. Trimming took 3 bases from V and 7 from J; bases not matched to a gene: 6. This CDR3 is 15 amino acids long. In germline, CDR1 is SGHTA, CDR2 FQGNSA. Written as DNA, the CDR3 is TGTGCCAGCAGCTTTCACACAGGGGACAATTCACCCCTCCACTTT. It translates to CASSFHTGDNSPLHF.

The chain uses TRBV23-1 and TRBJ2-1; 7 positions agree with TRBD1. Being an ORF, TRBV23-1 has a function that is uncertain. V gave up 4 bases and J gave up 8 bases; unmatched junction bases: 14. This CDR3 is built from 16 residues. CDR3 sequence: CASSPPPRDRNDEQFF. Here the CDR3 DNA reads TGCGCCAGCAGTCCCCCGCCCAGGGACAGAAACGATGAGCAGTTCTTC.

The chain couples TRBV6-1 to TRBJ1-1; D remains unclear. This CDR3 comprises 15 residues. The ends were cut back, 4 bases at V and 0 bases at J, with 12 bases in the middle. Germline CDR1 MNHNS, CDR2 SASEGT. The CDR3 here is CASSVRAGVNTEAFF. CDR3 bases: TGTGCCAGCAGTGTGCGCGCAGGAGTGAACACTGAAGCTTTCTTT.

This rearrangement joins TRBV30 to TRBJ2-1, with 9 positions matching TRBD1. V lost 3 bases and J lost 7; bases outside the gene matches: 4. Per the germline V gene, CDR1 is GTSNPN and CDR2 is SVGIG (reference sequence). This CDR3 spans 13 amino acids. CDR3 DNA: TGTGCCTGGAGGGACGACAGGGGGAATGAGCAGTTCTTC. Amino acids: CAWRDDRGNEQFF.

V gene TRBV19 combines with J gene TRBJ2-7; perhaps D is TRBD1 or TRBD2 (6 bases each). The CDR3 has 14 amino acids. The V end lost 3 bases, the J end lost 3 bases, and 12 bases lay between the germline ends. Germline V gives CDR1 LNHDA, CDR2 SQIVND (reference sequence). CDR3 bases: TGTGCCAGTAGTATGGGGGCGGGGTACTACGAGCAGTACTTC. Protein product: CASSMGAGYYEQYF. Full variable domain (outside the CDR3, taken from reference TRBV19 and TRBJ2-7): DGGITQSPKYLFRKEGQNVTLSCEQNLNHDAMYWYRQDPGQGLRLIYYSQIVNDFQKGDIAEGYSVSREKKESFPLTVTSAQKNPTAFYLCASSMGAGYYEQYFGPGTRLTVT.